One sample yielded the 14 T cell receptor beta chains listed below, sequenced in a study of blood T cell repertoires in COVID-19 (TCRdb year 2020). Libraries were prepared through the immunoSEQ multiplex PCR assay. The source is immuneACCESS, and TCRdb retained only in-frame sequences with V and J called. Part of the clones is not carried over; for the studies checked, unresolved V genes explain less than half of this, and the remainder is unexplained. Present in this sample are fewer than 200,000 clones, around 80% of which were seen just once. The ten biggest clones cover 13% to 15% of the sample. The specimen sequenced was PBMCs or T cells enriched from blood (not recorded which). The receptors were gathered from a man aged 50-60 years who had recovered from COVID-19.

The genes are TRBV5-1 and TRBJ1-1; no reliable D call. Germline V gene sequence: CDR1 SGHRS, CDR2 YFSETQ. This CDR3 has 13 residues. Deletions cut 1 base from V and 5 bases from J, with 9 bases between. The CDR3 sequence: CASSLIANTEAFF. DNA of the CDR3: TGCGCCAGCAGCTTGATCGCGAATACTGAAGCTTTCTTT.

The J gene is TRBJ2-2, the V gene TRBV6-5; 12 bases are shared with TRBD2. The CDR3 covers 14 residues. CDR1 and CDR2 from the germline V gene are MNHEY and SVGAGI. CDR3 in DNA: TGTGGGAGTGGGACTAGCGGGTACACCGGGGAGCTGTTTTTT. It translates to CGSGTSGYTGELFF.

This sequence joins TRBV5-5 and TRBJ1-5, with D possibly matching TRBD1 (6 bases). This CDR3 comprises 15 residues. V lost 2 bases to trimming and J lost 7 bases, with 16 bases between them. CDR1 and CDR2 (germline): SGHKS, YYEKEE (reference sequence). The CDR3 loop reads CASSLRQGSGQPQHF. The CDR3 bases are TGTGCCAGCAGCTTAAGGCAGGGGTCGGGACAGCCCCAGCATTTT.

V gene TRBV19 combines with J gene TRBJ1-1; D is uncertain. Germline loops: CDR1 LNHDA, CDR2 SQIVND (reference sequence). CDR3 length: 11 residues. Trimming took 3 bases from V and 10 from J, leaving 9 bases between them. CDR3 region: CASSIRGGAFF. The CDR3 nucleotides read TGTGCCAGTAGTATCCGAGGAGGAGCTTTCTTT.

The rearrangement joins TRBV27 to TRBJ1-5, with 7 nucleotides matching TRBD1. J gave up 7 bases and V 5 bases, and 8 bases lay outside the gene matches. Germline V gene data show CDR1 as MNHEY and CDR2 as SMNVEV (reference sequence). CDR3 length: 14 amino acids. In DNA form, the CDR3 reads TGTGCCAGCAGTCCGCGACAGGGCAGACAGCCCCAGCATTTT. It yields the protein CASSPRQGRQPQHF.

This clone was observed once. The chain recombines TRBV11-1 with TRBJ2-2; 9 nucleotides agree with TRBD1. Germline lookup yields CDR1 SGHAT and CDR2 FQDESV (reference sequence). The V segment lost 5 bases and the J segment 6 bases; nucleotides outside the gene matches: 10. The CDR3 is 16 amino acids. The CDR3 sequence is CASSLLGTGIPGELFF. The CDR3 DNA reads as TGTGCCAGCAGCCTCCTAGGGACAGGGATACCCGGGGAGCTGTTTTTT.

J is TRBJ2-5 and V is TRBV27, with a tentative D call TRBD1 (5 bases). The CDR3 is 15 amino acids. V dropped 3 bases and J dropped 2 bases, with 13 bases sitting between them. Germline CDR1 MNHEY, CDR2 SMNVEV (reference sequence). This chain's CDR3 is CASSFLGQSQETQYF. The DNA for the CDR3 is TGTGCCAGCAGTTTTTTAGGACAATCACAAGAGACCCAGTACTTC.

There are a few counts of this clone. V gene TRBV19 combines with J gene TRBJ2-7; D is possibly TRBD2 (6 bases). V was clipped by 3 bases and J by 6 bases, with 18 bases between them. This CDR3 spans 15 amino acids. Germline V gene lookup returns CDR1 LNHDA and CDR2 SQIVND (reference sequence). The chain's CDR3 is CASSIDGGFYREQYF. In DNA form, the CDR3 reads TGTGCCAGTAGTATCGATGGAGGGTTCTACCGCGAGCAGTACTTC.

The chain carries TRBV5-1 and TRBJ2-5; TRBD2 might be the D (6 bases). The V and J ends lost 4 bases and 3 bases respectively, with 16 bases between them. The CDR3 consists of 15 residues. Per the germline V gene, CDR1 is SGHRS and CDR2 is YFSETQ. The CDR3 DNA sequence: TGCGCCAGCAGCCCGTATGCTAGCGCGAAAGAGACCCAGTACTTC. Amino acid sequence: CASSPYASAKETQYF.

The chain combines TRBV5-4 with TRBJ1-3, with 9 nucleotides matching TRBD1. The CDR3 loop spans 16 amino acids. The J segment lost 0 bases and the V segment lost 7 bases, leaving 8 bases of the junction unmatched. CDR1 and CDR2 (germline): SGHNT, YYREEE (reference sequence). The CDR3 sequence: CASSKTGGLSGNTIYF. The CDR3 bases are TGTGCCAGCTCAAAAACAGGGGGCCTCTCTGGAAACACCATATATTTT. The whole variable domain, filled in from reference TRBV5-4 and TRBJ1-3, reads ETGVTQSPTHLIKTRGQQVTLRCSSQSGHNTVSWYQQALGQGPQFIFQYYREEENGRGNFPPRFSGLQFPNYSSELNVNALELDDSALYLCASSKTGGLSGNTIYFGEGSWLTVV.

The rearrangement links TRBV19 to TRBJ1-6; no definite D call. The CDR3 is 15 amino acids. The germline gives CDR1 LNHDA, CDR2 SQIVND (reference sequence). Between the trimmed V and J ends, which lost 10 bases and 4 bases, there was a span of 17 bases. CDR3 DNA: TGTGCCACCCGAGGAGCGCAAGCTTATAATTCACCCCTCCACTTT. Protein sequence: CATRGAQAYNSPLHF. The full variable domain, in which reference TRBV19 and TRBJ1-6 provide the parts outside the CDR3, is DGGITQSPKYLFRKEGQNVTLSCEQNLNHDAMYWYRQDPGQGLRLIYYSQIVNDFQKGDIAEGYSVSREKKESFPLTVTSAQKNPTAFYLCATRGAQAYNSPLHFGNGTRLTVT.

The chain has TRBV3-1 (or the pseudogene TRBV3-2) and TRBJ1-1; D might be TRBD1 (6 bases). CDR3 length: 18 residues. Trimming took 4 bases from V and 0 from J, leaving 21 bases between them. The germline V gene has CDR1 LGHDT and CDR2 YNNKEL (reference sequence). CDR3 bases: TGTGCCAGCAGCCGAGACACTGGGACAACCGGGCTGAACACTGAAGCTTTCTTT. It codes for CASSRDTGTTGLNTEAFF.

The chain couples TRBV14 to TRBJ2-2, with D unresolved. V lost 0 bases and J lost 4, with 15 bases in between. This CDR3 contains 17 residues. CDR1 SGHDN and CDR2 FVKESK come from the germline V gene. CDR3 region: CASSQDILARVTGELFF. CDR3 nucleotides: TGTGCCAGCAGCCAAGATATTCTGGCCCGGGTCACCGGGGAGCTGTTTTTT. Combining the CDR3 with reference TRBV14 and TRBJ2-2 gives the whole variable domain EAGVTQFPSHSVIEKGQTVTLRCDPISGHDNLYWYRRVMGKEIKFLLHFVKESKQDESGMPNNRFLAERTGGTYSTLKVQPAELEDSGVYFCASSQDILARVTGELFFGEGSRLTVL.

This rearrangement joins TRBV5-6 to TRBJ2-3; 10 bases are a match to TRBD2. With V trimmed by 2 bases and J by 7 bases, 13 bases remained unmatched. Germline V gene data show CDR1 as SGHDT and CDR2 as YYEEEE. CDR3 length: 17 amino acids. The CDR3 DNA follows: TGTGCCAGCAGCTTTTTGGGTAGCGGGGGGATTACGTATACGCAGTATTTT. Its translation is CASSFLGSGGITYTQYF.